This TCR beta chain is from a study of T cells in Graves' hyperthyroidism and ophthalmopathy. Whole-study findings and limits: Median prediction lead before ophthalmopathy onset was around seven months with the model.

The CDR3 is made up of 16 amino acids. CDR1 is KGHDR and CDR2 is SFDVKD in the germline V gene. V was pared by 4 bases and J by 6 bases, with 15 bases between. Graves' hyperthyroidism is called stable when ophthalmopathy does not progress within 18 months. With a duration under 2 months, the hyperthyroidism was newly diagnosed in patients aged 18 to 65. The TCR beta CDR3 regions underwent amplification using RNA transcripts as the source. A first-round RT-PCR of the TCR CDR3 used the HTBI primer set. TCRdb reanalysed the multiplex PCR reads using MiXCR and keeps one entry per CDR3 protein. The table lists about 290,000 distinct CDR3 sequences, approximately 13% of them singletons, with less than 8% in the top ten. Concerning this clonotype: Its specificity is unknown.

The gene calls are TRBV24-1 and TRBJ1-6; a weak D match, TRBD1 (6 bases). Sequencing was done on a sample of blood. This TCR derives from a woman in her thirties or forties with Graves' hyperthyroidism. CDR3: CATSDARGGSNSPLHF. The CDR3 DNA is TGTGCCACCAGTGACGCCAGGGGAGGAAGTAATTCACCCCTCCACTTT.